This TCR beta chain was recorded in a study of a mutant IDH1 vaccine in newly diagnosed glioma. As for the study in general: Vaccine dosing followed radiotherapy by 4-6 weeks, or accompanied temozolomide cycles.

Described time point: week 47, end of study. Alongside topical imiquimod, each dose of vaccine comprised 300 ug of mutant IDH1 20-mer peptide. A remark on this clone: The antigen is unknown.

Clones were sequenced by immunoSEQ multiplex PCR, and TCRdb holds only the in-frame ones, with some missing. Counted here are 25,000 or so clones, roughly 84% occurring once; the ten biggest clones make up about 2.8%. This CDR3 region has 16 residues. Germline V gene sequence: CDR1 LNHDA, CDR2 SQIVND (reference sequence). The junction had 12 bases not matched to a gene; V was cut back by 3 bases and J by 5 bases. The chain links TRBV19 to TRBJ1-1; the match to TRBD1 covers 7 bases. This clonotype was sampled from a man aged 40-49 years with glioma. Source: PBMCs, taken from a glioma patient whose treatment included an IDH1 peptide vaccine. The DNA for the CDR3 is TGTGCCAGTAGTATGTGGGGTGAGGGGGCCAAGACTGAAGCTTTCTTT. This sequence encodes CASSMWGEGAKTEAFF.